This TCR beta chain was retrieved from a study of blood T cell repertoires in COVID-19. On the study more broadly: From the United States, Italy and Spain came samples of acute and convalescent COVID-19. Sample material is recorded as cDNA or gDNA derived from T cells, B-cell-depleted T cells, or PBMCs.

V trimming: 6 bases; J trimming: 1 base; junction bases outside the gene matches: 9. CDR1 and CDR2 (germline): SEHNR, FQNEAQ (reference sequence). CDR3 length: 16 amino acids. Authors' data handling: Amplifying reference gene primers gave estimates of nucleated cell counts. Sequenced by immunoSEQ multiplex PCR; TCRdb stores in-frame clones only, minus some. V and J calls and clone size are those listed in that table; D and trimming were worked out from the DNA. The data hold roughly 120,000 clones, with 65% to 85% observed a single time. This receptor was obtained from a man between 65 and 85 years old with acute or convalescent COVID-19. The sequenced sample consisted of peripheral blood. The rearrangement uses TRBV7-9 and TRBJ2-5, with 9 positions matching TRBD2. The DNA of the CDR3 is TGTGCCAGCAGTCGCAACAGCGGGGGGACCCAAGAGACCCAGTACTTC. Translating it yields CASSRNSGGTQETQYF.